The 5 T cell receptor beta chains given below trace back to one sample, sequenced in a study of cytomegalovirus exposure and HLA in healthy donors. Amplification used 60 Vbeta primers and 13 Jbeta primers. Using immunoSEQ multiplex PCR, the repertoire was profiled, and TCRdb retains in-frame clones only, with some absent. Recorded here are approximately 50,000 clones; the top ten clones represent under 2.5%. Source material: PBMCs. The receptors come from a woman in her forties in good health and CMV-seronegative.

The rearrangement joins TRBV4-3 to TRBJ2-7, with 7 bases identical to TRBD1. Looked up from germline, CDR1 is LGHNA and CDR2 is YSLEER. The CDR3 has 15 amino acids. Losses at the gene ends were 3 bases for V and 3 bases for J; bases not matched to a gene: 8. CDR3 bases: TGCGCCAGCAGCCAGGGAGACAGGGCTCGCTACGAGCAGTACTTC. Amino acid sequence: CASSQGDRARYEQYF.

The rearrangement joins TRBV6-1 to TRBJ2-7, with 15 bases fitting TRBD2. CDR3 length: 16 amino acids. The ends lost 0 bases at V and 9 bases at J; junction bases unmatched: 6. Germline V gene data show CDR1 as MNHNS and CDR2 as SASEGT. For the CDR3, the DNA is TGTGCCAGCAGTGAAGCGAGGACTAGCGGGAGGGTCGGGCAGTACTTC. Translation: CASSEARTSGRVGQYF.

V gene TRBV15 combines with J gene TRBJ2-7; D gene ambiguous. The germline gives CDR1 LNHNV, CDR2 YYDKDF (reference sequence). This CDR3 spans 12 amino acids. V was shortened by 1 base and J by 7 bases, with 8 bases between the two germline ends. The CDR3 sequence: CATSRVDSEQYF. CDR3 DNA: TGTGCCACCAGCAGAGTTGACTCTGAGCAGTACTTC. Full variable domain (rest looked up from reference TRBV15 and TRBJ2-7): DAMVIQNPRYQVTQFGKPVTLSCSQTLNHNVMYWYQQKSSQAPKLLFHYYDKDFNNEADTPDNFQSRRPNTSFCFLDIRSPGLGDTAMYLCATSRVDSEQYFGPGTRLTVT.

V usage is TRBV6-6 and J usage is TRBJ1-4, with D possibly TRBD1 on 6 matching bases. The CDR3 has 15 amino acids. Deletions cut 0 bases from V and 3 bases from J, with 8 bases between. Germline V gives CDR1 MNHNY, CDR2 SVGAGI (reference sequence). CDR3 nucleotides: TGTGCCAGCAGTTACTCGGGGGCAGCTAATGAAAAACTGTTTTTT. This gives the protein CASSYSGAANEKLFF.

This rearrangement joins TRBV2 to TRBJ1-5; TRBD1 aligns across 11 bases. CDR1 is SNHLY, CDR2 FYNNEI, per germline. This CDR3 region has 16 residues. J lost 11 bases, V lost 5 bases, and 14 bases had no gene match. CDR3 nucleotides: TGTGCCAGCAGTCAAACGGCCGGGACAGGGGGACGGGCCCAGCATTTT. Translating gives CASSQTAGTGGRAQHF.